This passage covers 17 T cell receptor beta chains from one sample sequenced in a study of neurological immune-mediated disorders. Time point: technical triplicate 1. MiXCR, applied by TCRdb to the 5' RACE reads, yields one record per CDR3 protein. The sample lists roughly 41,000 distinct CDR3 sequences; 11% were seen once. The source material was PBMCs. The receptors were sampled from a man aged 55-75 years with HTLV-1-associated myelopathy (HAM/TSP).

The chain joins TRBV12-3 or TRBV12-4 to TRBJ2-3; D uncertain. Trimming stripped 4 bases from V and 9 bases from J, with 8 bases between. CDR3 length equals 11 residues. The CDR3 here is CASSYNGTQYF. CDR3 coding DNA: TGTGCCAGCAGTTACAATGGCACGCAGTATTTT.

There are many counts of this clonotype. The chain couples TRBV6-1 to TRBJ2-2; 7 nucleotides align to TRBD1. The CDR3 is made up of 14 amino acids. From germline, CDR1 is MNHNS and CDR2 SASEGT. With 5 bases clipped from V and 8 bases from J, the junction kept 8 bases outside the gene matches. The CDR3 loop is CASSSDRVAGELFF. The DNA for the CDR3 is TGTGCCAGCAGTTCTGACAGGGTTGCGGGGGAGCTGTTTTTT.

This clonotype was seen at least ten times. CDR3 bases: TGTGCCAGCAGCCAAGACGTCCCCCCTCTCAGGCACATTCAGTACTTC. Translated, it gives CASSQDVPPLRHIQYF. The chain links TRBV3-1 to TRBJ2-4; D not certain. CDR1 is LGHDT, CDR2 YNNKEL, per germline (reference sequence). CDR3 length: 16 residues. The germline V and J ends were trimmed by 0 bases and 8 bases, with 17 bases remaining between them. Supplemented by reference TRBV3-1 and TRBJ2-4, the full variable domain reads DTAVSQTPKYLVTQMGNDKSIKCEQNLGHDTMYWYKQDSKKFLKIMFSYNNKELIINETVPNRFSPKSPDKAHLNLHINSLELGDSAVYFCASSQDVPPLRHIQYFGAGTRLSVL.

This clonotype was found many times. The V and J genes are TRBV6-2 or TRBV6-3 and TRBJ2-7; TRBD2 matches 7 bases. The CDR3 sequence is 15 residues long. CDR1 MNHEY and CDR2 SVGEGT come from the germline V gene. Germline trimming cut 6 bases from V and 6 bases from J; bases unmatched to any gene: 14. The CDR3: CASSLRRASGSEQYF. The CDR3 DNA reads TGTGCCAGCAGCCTAAGGCGGGCTAGCGGTAGCGAGCAGTACTTC.

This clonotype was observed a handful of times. The CDR3 DNA reads as TGTGCCAGCAGTTTAGGCTCGGGGGATCAGCCCCAGCATTTT. As protein: CASSLGSGDQPQHF. The chain combines TRBV12-3 or TRBV12-4 with TRBJ1-5; TRBD1 is a possible D gene (5 bases). Trimming removed 1 base at V and 5 bases at J, with 9 bases between. The CDR3 runs 14 residues.

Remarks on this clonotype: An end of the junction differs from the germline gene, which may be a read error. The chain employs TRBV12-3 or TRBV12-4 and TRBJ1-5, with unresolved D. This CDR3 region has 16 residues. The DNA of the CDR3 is TGTGCCATCAGCCCCGGTTTGGGGAGGAGCAACCAGCCCCAGCATTTT. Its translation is CAISPGLGRSNQPQHF.

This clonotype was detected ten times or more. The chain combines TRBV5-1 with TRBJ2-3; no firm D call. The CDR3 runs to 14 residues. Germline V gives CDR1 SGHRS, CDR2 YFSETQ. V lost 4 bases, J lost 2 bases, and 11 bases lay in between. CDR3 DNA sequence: TGCGCCAGCAGCCTATCGACTTACACAGATACGCAGTATTTT. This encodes CASSLSTYTDTQYF.

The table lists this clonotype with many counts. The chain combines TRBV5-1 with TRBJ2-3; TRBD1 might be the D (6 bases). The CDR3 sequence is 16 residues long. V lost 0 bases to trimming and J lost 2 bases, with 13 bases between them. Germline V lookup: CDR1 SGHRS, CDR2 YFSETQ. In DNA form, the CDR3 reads TGCGCCAGCAGCTTGGAAGGACAGATGAACACAGATACGCAGTATTTT. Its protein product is CASSLEGQMNTDTQYF.

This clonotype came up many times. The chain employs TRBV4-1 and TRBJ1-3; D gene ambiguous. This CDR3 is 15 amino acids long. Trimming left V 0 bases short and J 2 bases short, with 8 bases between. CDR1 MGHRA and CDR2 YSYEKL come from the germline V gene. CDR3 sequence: CASSQDGNPGNTIYF. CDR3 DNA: TGCGCCAGCAGCCAAGATGGGAATCCTGGAAACACCATATATTTT.

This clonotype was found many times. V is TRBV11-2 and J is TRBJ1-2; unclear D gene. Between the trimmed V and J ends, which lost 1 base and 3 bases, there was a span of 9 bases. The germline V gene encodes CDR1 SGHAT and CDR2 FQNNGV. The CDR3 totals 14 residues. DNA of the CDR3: TGTGCCAGCAGCTTAGGGGAGGTTGACTATGGCTACACCTTC. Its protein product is CASSLGEVDYGYTF.

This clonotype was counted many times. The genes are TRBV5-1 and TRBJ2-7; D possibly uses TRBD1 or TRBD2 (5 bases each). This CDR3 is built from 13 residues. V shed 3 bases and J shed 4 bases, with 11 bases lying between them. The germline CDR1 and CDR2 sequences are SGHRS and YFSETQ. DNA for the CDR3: TGCGCCAGCAGCTGGGGGAGTGGGTACGAGCAGTACTTC. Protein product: CASSWGSGYEQYF.

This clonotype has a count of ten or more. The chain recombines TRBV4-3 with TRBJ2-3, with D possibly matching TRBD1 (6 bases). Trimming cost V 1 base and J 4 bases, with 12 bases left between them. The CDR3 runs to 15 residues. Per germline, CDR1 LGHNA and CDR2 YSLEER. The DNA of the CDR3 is TGCGCCAGCAGCCAAGGATGGGGGCTCTCAGATACGCAGTATTTT. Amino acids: CASSQGWGLSDTQYF.

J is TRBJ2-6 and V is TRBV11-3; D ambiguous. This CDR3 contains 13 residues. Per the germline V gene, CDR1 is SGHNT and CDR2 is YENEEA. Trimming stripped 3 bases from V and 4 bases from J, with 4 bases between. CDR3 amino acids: CASSLSGANVLTF. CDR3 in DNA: TGTGCCAGCAGCTTGTCCGGGGCCAACGTCCTGACTTTC.

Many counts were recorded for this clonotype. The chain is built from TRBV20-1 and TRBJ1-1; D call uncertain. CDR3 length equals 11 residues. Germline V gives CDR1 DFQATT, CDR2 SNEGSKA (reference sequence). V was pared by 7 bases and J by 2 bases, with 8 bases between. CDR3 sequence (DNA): TGCAGTGGCCGGGTAAACACTGAAGCTTTCTTT. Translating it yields CSGRVNTEAFF.

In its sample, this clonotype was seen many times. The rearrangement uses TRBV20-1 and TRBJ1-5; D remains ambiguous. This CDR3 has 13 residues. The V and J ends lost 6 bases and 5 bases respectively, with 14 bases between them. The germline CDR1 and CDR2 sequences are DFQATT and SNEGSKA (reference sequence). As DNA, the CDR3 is TGCAGTGCCTCTGGGCAAAACGATCAGCCCCAGCATTTT. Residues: CSASGQNDQPQHF.

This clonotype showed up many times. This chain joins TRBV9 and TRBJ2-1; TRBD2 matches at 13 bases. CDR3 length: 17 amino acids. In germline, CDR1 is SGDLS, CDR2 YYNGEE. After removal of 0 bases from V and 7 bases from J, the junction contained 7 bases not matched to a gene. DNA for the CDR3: TGTGCCAGCAGCGTAGGGGGAGGGACTAGCGGGATAAATGAGCAGTTCTTC. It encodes CASSVGGGTSGINEQFF.

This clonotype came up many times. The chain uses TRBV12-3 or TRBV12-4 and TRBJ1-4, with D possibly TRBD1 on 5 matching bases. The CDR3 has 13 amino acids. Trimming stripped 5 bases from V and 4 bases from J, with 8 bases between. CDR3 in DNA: TGTGCCAGCAGTCCCAGGGTTAATGAAAAACTGTTTTTT. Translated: CASSPRVNEKLFF.